The clone carrying this T cell receptor beta chain was recorded at least ten times. This record belongs to a study of T-cell reconstitution after alpha-beta-depleted transplantation in children. A library of TCRbeta sequences, prepared with unique molecular identifiers, was generated. One entry per CDR3 protein, called by TCRdb with MiXCR from the PCR reads. The sample lists about 980,000 distinct CDR3 sequences; about 31% were seen once. V was pared by 9 bases and J by 3 bases, with 11 bases of the junction left unmatched. CDR1 is SNHLY, CDR2 FYNNEI, per germline. This CDR3 contains 18 residues. The sample consisted of PBMCs, mostly from graft donor cells, taken 360 days after TCRalphabeta/CD19-depleted stem cell transplant. The receptor's source is a boy less than two years old who had a stem cell transplant for SCID, so the T cells may come from the graft donor. The chain couples TRBV2 to TRBJ2-1; TRBD2 matches at 16 bases. The CDR3 nucleotides read TGTGCCAGTCTAATTCCGGGACTAGCGGGGGGGGACTACAATGAGCAGTTCTTC. Translating gives CASLIPGLAGGDYNEQFF.